These 7 T cell receptor beta chains came from one sample sequenced in a study of identical twins. TCRdb itself ran the 5' RACE reads through MiXCR, one entry per CDR3 protein. The sample includes just under 650,000 distinct CDR3 sequences, 7% to 7.5% of them seen just once. These data were likewise used in another study, on yellow fever vaccine responses in identical twins.

Specimen: PBMCs. These receptors came from a young woman in good health.

This clonotype showed up many times. The V gene is TRBV10-3, the J gene TRBJ2-7; D not certain. The CDR3 extends over 14 amino acids. V was cut by 6 bases and J by 3 bases, with 15 bases left in between. Germline values: CDR1 ENHRY, CDR2 SYGVKD. The CDR3 spells CAISPRADVYEQYF. The CDR3 DNA follows: TGTGCCATCAGCCCCCGGGCGGACGTCTACGAGCAGTACTTC.

The J gene is TRBJ2-5, the V gene TRBV5-6; D might be TRBD1 (6 bases). Trimming stripped 3 bases from V and 2 bases from J, with 17 bases between. Germline CDR1 reads SGHDT; CDR2 reads YYEEEE. CDR3 length: 16 amino acids. The CDR3 reads CASSSLIRDKQETQYF. DNA for the CDR3: TGTGCCAGCAGCTCACTGATCCGGGACAAACAAGAGACCCAGTACTTC.

This clonotype was picked up a small number of times. This chain connects TRBV7-3 to TRBJ2-1, with D perhaps TRBD1 (5 bases). This CDR3 contains 13 residues. Germline values: CDR1 SGHTA, CDR2 FQGTGA. Trimming left V 6 bases short and J 7 bases short, with 13 bases between. The CDR3 bases are TGTGCCAGCAGTGACTTCGCAGGGAATGAGCAGTTCTTC. This gives the protein CASSDFAGNEQFF.

Ten or more counts support this clonotype. This chain connects TRBV3-1 to TRBJ2-1, with 11 bases fitting TRBD2. From germline, CDR1 is LGHDT and CDR2 YNNKEL (reference sequence). This CDR3 region has 19 residues. V shed 1 base and J 2 bases; nucleotides not matched to a gene: 10. The CDR3 nucleotides are TGTGCCAGCAGCCAAGCCTTCGGTAGCGGGAGGGATGCCTACAATGAGCAGTTCTTC. Protein product: CASSQAFGSGRDAYNEQFF.

The chain employs TRBV5-1 and TRBJ2-7, with no clear D. This CDR3 comprises 14 residues. Germline CDR1 and CDR2: SGHRS and YFSETQ. Trimming cost V 4 bases and J 0 bases, with 11 bases left between them. The CDR3 DNA reads TGCGCCAGCAGCACGACGGCTAGCTCCTACGAGCAGTACTTC. Encoded protein: CASSTTASSYEQYF.

This clonotype turned up a few times. The chain links TRBV5-1 to TRBJ2-3, with D possibly matching TRBD1 (5 bases). The germline gives CDR1 SGHRS, CDR2 YFSETQ. This CDR3 is 15 amino acids long. With 0 bases removed from V and 2 bases from J, the gap between germline ends came to 10 bases. The CDR3 protein is CASSLGQTYTDTQYF. CDR3 sequence (DNA): TGCGCCAGCAGCTTGGGACAGACTTACACAGATACGCAGTATTTT. Full variable domain (missing parts from reference TRBV5-1 and TRBJ2-3): KAGVTQTPRYLIKTRGQQVTLSCSPISGHRSVSWYQQTPGQGLQFLFEYFSETQRNKGNFPGRFSGRQFSNSRSEMNVSTLELGDSALYLCASSLGQTYTDTQYFGPGTRLTVL.

This clonotype was recorded a few times. The chain is built from TRBV24-1 and TRBJ2-1, with 8 bases that match TRBD2. With 5 bases clipped from V and 3 bases from J, the junction kept 2 bases outside the gene matches. From germline, CDR1 is KGHDR and CDR2 SFDVKD. CDR3 length equals 14 residues. The CDR3, as DNA: TGTGCCACCAGTGCAGCGGGGGTCTACAATGAGCAGTTCTTC. Translated: CATSAAGVYNEQFF.